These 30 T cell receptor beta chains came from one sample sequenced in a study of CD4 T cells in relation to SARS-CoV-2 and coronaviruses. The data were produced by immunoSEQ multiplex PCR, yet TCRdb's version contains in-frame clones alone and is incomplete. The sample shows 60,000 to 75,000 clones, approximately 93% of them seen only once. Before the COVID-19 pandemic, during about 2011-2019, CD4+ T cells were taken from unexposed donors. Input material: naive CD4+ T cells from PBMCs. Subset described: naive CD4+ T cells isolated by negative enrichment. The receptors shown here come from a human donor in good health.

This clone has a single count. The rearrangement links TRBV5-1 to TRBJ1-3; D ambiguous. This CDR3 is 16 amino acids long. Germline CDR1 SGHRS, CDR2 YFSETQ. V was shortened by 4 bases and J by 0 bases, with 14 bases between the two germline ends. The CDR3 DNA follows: TGCGCCAGCAGCCCCTTATTCCCCCACTCTGGAAACACCATATATTTT. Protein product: CASSPLFPHSGNTIYF.

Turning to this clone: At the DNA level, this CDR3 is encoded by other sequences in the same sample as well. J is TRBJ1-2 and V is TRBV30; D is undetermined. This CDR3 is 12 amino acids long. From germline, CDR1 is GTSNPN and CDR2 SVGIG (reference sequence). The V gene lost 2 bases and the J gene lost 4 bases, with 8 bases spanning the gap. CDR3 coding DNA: TGTGCCTGGAGTCCGGGTCTCTATGGCTACACCTTC. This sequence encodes CAWSPGLYGYTF.

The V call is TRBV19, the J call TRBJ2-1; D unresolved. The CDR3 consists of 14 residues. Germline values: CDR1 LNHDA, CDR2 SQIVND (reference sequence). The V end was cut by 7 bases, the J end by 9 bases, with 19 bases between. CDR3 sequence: CASKSTGPEPEQFF. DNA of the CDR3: TGTGCCAGTAAGTCGACGGGCCCTGAGCCTGAGCAGTTCTTC.

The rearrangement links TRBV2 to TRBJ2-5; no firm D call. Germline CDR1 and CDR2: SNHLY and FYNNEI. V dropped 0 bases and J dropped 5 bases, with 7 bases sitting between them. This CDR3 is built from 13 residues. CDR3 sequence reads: CASSEALGETQYF. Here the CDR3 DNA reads TGTGCCAGCAGTGAAGCGCTTGGGGAGACCCAGTACTTC.

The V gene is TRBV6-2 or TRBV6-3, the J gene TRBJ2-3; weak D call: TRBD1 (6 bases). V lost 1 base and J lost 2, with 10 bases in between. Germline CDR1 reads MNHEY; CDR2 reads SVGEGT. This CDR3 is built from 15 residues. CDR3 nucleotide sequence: TGTGCCAGCAGTTACTTTCGGGACAACACAGATACGCAGTATTTT. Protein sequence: CASSYFRDNTDTQYF.

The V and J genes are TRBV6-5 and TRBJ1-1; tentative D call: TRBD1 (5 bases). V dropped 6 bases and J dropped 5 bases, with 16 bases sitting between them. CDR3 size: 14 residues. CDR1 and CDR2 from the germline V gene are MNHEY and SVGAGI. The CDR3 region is CASRGARVGTEAFF. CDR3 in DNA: TGTGCCAGCAGAGGAGCCAGGGTAGGGACTGAAGCTTTCTTT.

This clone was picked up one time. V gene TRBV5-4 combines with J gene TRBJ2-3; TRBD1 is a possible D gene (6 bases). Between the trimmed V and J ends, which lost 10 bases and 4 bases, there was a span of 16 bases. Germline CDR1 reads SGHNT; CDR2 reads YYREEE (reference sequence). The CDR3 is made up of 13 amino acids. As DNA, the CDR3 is TGTGCCGGTCTATTATCAGGGGCAGATACGCAGTATTTT. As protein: CAGLLSGADTQYF.

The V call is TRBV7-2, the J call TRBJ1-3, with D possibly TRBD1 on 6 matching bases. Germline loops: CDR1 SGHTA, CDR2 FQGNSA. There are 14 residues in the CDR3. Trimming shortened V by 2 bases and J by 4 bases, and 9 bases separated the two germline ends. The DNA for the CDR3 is TGTGCCAGCAGCTTATGGGGGCTCGGAAACACCATATATTTT. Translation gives CASSLWGLGNTIYF.

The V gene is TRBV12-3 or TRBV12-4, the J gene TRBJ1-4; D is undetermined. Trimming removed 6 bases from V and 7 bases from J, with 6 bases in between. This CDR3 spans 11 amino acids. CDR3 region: CASSTREKLFF. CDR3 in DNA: TGTGCCAGCAGCACGCGTGAAAAACTGTTTTTT.

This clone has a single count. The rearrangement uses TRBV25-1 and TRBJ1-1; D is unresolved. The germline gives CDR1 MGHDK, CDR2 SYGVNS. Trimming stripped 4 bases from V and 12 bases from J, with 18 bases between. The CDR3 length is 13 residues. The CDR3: CASSGFSPGRSFF. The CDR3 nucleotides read TGTGCCAGCAGTGGCTTCAGTCCTGGAAGGTCTTTCTTT.

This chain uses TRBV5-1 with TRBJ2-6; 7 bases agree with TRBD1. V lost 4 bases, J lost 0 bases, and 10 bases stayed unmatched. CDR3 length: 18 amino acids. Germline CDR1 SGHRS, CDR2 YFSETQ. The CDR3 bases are TGCGCCAGCAGCCGGGACAGTCCAGGGAGCTCTGGGGCCAACGTCCTGACTTTC. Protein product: CASSRDSPGSSGANVLTF.

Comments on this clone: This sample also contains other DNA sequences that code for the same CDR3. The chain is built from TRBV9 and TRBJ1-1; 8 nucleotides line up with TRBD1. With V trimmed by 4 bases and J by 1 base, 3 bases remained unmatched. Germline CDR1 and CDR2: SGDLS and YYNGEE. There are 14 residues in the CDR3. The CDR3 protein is CASSPGQGNTEAFF. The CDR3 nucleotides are TGTGCCAGCAGCCCCGGACAGGGGAACACTGAAGCTTTCTTT.

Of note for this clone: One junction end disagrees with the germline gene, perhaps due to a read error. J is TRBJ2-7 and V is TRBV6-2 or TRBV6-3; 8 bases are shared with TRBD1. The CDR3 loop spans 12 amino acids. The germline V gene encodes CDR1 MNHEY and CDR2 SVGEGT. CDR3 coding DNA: TGTGCCAGCAGTTATAGCCACGGACAGGGACACTTC. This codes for CASSYSHGQGHF.

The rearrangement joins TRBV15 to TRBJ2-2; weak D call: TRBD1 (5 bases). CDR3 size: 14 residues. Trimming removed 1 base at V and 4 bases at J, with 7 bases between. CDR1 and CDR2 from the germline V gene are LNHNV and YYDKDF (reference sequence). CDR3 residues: CATSRGQRTGELFF. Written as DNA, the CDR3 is TGTGCCACCAGCAGAGGACAGCGCACCGGGGAGCTGTTTTTT.

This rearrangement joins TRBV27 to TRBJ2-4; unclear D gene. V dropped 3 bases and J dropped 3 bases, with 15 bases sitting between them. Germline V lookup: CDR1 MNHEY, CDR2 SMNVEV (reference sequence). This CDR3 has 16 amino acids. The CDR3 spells CASSFGVLGGKNIQYF. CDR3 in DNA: TGTGCCAGCAGTTTTGGGGTCTTGGGTGGCAAAAACATTCAGTACTTC.

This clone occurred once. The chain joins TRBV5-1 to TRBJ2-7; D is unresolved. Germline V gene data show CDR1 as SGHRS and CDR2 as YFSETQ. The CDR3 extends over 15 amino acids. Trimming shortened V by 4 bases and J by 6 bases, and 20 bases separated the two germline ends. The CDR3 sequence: CASSPDGFTIREQYF. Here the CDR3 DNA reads TGCGCCAGCAGCCCGGACGGCTTCACCATACGCGAGCAGTACTTC.

CDR3 residues: CASSRQAGGMNTEAFF. For the CDR3, the DNA is TGTGCCAGCAGTCGGCAGGCAGGGGGGATGAACACTGAAGCTTTCTTT. This chain uses TRBV6-4 with TRBJ1-1; 7 nucleotides align to TRBD1. Per germline, CDR1 MRHNA and CDR2 SNTAGT. CDR3 size: 16 residues. Trimming took 5 bases from V and 0 from J; bases not matched to a gene: 9.

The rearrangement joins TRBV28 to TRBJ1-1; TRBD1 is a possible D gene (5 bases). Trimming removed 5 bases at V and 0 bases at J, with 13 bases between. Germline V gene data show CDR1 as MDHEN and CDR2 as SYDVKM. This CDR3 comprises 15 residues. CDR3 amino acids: CASSIRQSMNTEAFF. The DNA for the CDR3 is TGTGCCAGCAGTATAAGACAGAGCATGAACACTGAAGCTTTCTTT.

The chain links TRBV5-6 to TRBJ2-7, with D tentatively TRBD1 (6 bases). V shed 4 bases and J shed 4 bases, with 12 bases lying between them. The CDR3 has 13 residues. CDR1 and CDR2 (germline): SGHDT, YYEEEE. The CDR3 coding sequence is TGTGCCAGCAGCAATACCGACAGGTACGAGCAGTACTTC. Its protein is CASSNTDRYEQYF. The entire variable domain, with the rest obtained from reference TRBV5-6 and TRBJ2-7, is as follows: DAGVTQSPTHLIKTRGQQVTLRCSPKSGHDTVSWYQQALGQGPQFIFQYYEEEERQRGNFPDRFSGHQFPNYSSELNVNALLLGDSALYLCASSNTDRYEQYFGPGTRLTVT.

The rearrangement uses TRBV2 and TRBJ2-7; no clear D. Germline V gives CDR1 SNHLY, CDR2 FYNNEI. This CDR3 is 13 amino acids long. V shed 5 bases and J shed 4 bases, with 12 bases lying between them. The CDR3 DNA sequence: TGTGCCAGCAGTTTAGCAGGAAATTACGAGCAGTACTTC. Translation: CASSLAGNYEQYF.

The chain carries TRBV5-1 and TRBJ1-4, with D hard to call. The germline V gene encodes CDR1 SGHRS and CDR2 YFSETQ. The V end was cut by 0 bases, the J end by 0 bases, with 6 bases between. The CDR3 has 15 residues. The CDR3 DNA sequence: TGCGCCAGCAGCTTGGGGGCAGCAACTAATGAAAAACTGTTTTTT. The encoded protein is CASSLGAATNEKLFF.

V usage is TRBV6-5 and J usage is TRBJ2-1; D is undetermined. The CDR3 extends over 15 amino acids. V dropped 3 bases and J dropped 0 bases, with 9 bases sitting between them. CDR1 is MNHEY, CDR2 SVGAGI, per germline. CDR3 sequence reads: CASSYDPSSYNEQFF. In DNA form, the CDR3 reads TGTGCCAGCAGTTATGACCCTAGCTCCTACAATGAGCAGTTCTTC.

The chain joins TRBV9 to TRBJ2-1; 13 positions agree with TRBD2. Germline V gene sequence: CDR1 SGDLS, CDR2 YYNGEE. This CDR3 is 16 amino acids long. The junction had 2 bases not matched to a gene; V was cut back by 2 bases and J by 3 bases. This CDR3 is CASSVGTSGNYNEQFF. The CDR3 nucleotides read TGTGCCAGCAGCGTTGGGACTAGCGGGAACTACAATGAGCAGTTCTTC.

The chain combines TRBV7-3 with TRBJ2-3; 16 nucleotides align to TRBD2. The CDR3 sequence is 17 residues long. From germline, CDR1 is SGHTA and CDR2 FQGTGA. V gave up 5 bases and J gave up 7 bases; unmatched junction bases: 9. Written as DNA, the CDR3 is TGTGCCAGCAGCCCCCCGGGACTAGCGGGAGGGGGGAATACGCAGTATTTT. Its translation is CASSPPGLAGGGNTQYF. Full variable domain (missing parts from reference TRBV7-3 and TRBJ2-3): GAGVSQTPSNKVTEKGKYVELRCDPISGHTALYWYRQSLGQGPEFLIYFQGTGAADDSGLPNDRFFAVRPEGSVSTLKIQRTERGDSAVYLCASSPPGLAGGGNTQYFGPGTRLTVL.

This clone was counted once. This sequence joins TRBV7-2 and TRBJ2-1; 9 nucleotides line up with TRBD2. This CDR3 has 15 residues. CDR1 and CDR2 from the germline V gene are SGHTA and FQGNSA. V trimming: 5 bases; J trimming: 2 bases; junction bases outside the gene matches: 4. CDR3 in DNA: TGTGCCAGCAGCAAAGCGGGAGGCCCCTACAATGAGCAGTTCTTC. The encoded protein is CASSKAGGPYNEQFF.

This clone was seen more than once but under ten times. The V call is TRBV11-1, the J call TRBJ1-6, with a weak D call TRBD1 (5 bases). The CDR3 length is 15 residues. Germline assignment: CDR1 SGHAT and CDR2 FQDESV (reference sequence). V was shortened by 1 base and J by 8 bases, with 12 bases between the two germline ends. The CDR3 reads CASSLGPDSYSPLHF. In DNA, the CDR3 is TGTGCCAGCAGCTTAGGACCCGACAGTTATTCACCCCTCCACTTT.

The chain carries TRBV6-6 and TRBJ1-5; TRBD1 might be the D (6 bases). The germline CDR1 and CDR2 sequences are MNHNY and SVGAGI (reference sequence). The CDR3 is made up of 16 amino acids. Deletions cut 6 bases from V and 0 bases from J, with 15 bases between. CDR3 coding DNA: TGTGCCAGCAGCCCAGGGGACGGAGCTAGCAATCAGCCCCAGCATTTT. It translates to CASSPGDGASNQPQHF.

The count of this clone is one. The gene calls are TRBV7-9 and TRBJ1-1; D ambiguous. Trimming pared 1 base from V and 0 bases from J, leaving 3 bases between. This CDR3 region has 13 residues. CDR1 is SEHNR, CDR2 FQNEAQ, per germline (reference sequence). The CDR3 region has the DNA TGTGCCAGCAGCTTAGTCGTGAACACTGAAGCTTTCTTT. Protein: CASSLVVNTEAFF.

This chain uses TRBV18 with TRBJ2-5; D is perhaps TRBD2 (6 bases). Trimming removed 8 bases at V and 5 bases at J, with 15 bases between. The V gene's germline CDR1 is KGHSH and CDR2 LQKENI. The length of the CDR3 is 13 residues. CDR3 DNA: TGTGCCAGCGACCGAACGGGGGAGGAGACCCAGTACTTC. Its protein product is CASDRTGEETQYF. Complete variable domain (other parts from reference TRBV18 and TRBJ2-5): NAGVMQNPRHLVRRRGQEARLRCSPMKGHSHVYWYRQLPEEGLKFMVYLQKENIIDESGMPKERFSAEFPKEGPSILRIQQVVRGDSAAYFCASDRTGEETQYFGPGTRLLVL.

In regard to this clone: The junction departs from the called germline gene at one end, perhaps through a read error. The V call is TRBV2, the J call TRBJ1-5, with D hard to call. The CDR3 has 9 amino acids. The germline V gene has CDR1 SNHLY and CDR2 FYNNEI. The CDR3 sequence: CASKQPQHF. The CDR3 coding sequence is TGTGCCAGCAAGCAGCCCCAGCATTTT. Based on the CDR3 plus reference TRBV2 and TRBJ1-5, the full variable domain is EPEVTQTPSHQVTQMGQEVILRCVPISNHLYFYWYRQILGQKVEFLVSFYNNEISEKSEIFDDQFSVERPDGSNFTLKIRSTKLEDSAMYFCASKQPQHFGDGTRLSIL.